Each of the 13 T cell receptor beta chains below was sequenced from the same sample in a study of blood T cell repertoires in COVID-19. This table comes from immunoSEQ multiplex PCR, and its TCRdb copy is limited to in-frame clones, with some not included. In the table there are 90,000 or so clones, about two thirds of which are singletons. Sample: peripheral blood. These TCRs come from a woman in her fifties or sixties in a cohort sampled during active or convalescent COVID-19.

The gene calls are TRBV18 and TRBJ2-5; D possibly corresponds to TRBD1 (5 bases). This CDR3 spans 15 amino acids. The V and J ends lost 2 bases and 2 bases respectively, with 12 bases between them. CDR1 and CDR2 (germline): KGHSH, LQKENI. CDR3 amino acids: CASSPGAGPQETQYF. CDR3 nucleotide sequence: TGTGCCAGCTCACCAGGGGCAGGGCCACAAGAGACCCAGTACTTC. The full variable domain, completed using reference TRBV18 and TRBJ2-5, is NAGVMQNPRHLVRRRGQEARLRCSPMKGHSHVYWYRQLPEEGLKFMVYLQKENIIDESGMPKERFSAEFPKEGPSILRIQQVVRGDSAAYFCASSPGAGPQETQYFGPGTRLLVL.

The table lists this clone with a few counts. The chain couples TRBV4-1 to TRBJ2-1; a weak D match, TRBD1 (5 bases). CDR3 size: 17 residues. Trimming shortened V by 1 base and J by 4 bases, and 17 bases separated the two germline ends. Germline CDR1 MGHRA, CDR2 YSYEKL. For the CDR3, the DNA is TGCGCCAGCAGCCAAGGGAGCGAGACACAGGTATACAATGAGCAGTTCTTC. Its protein is CASSQGSETQVYNEQFF.

This clone came up a few times. V is TRBV7-9 and J is TRBJ1-1; tentatively, D is TRBD1 (5 bases). CDR3 length: 12 residues. The V gene lost 3 bases and the J gene lost 8 bases, with 10 bases spanning the gap. Germline assignment: CDR1 SEHNR and CDR2 FQNEAQ (reference sequence). The CDR3: CASSFRTLEAFF. The CDR3 nucleotides read TGTGCCAGCAGCTTTCGGACACTAGAAGCTTTCTTT.

The chain has TRBV19 and TRBJ1-5; TRBD1 aligns across 9 bases. Trimming at V came to 4 bases and at J to 6 bases, leaving 7 bases not matched to a gene. The CDR3 length is 15 residues. Germline loops: CDR1 LNHDA, CDR2 SQIVND (reference sequence). CDR3 amino acids: CASSTGQGRSQPQHF. CDR3 nucleotide sequence: TGTGCCAGTAGTACGGGACAGGGTCGGAGTCAGCCCCAGCATTTT. The full variable domain, with the rest looked up from reference TRBV19 and TRBJ1-5, is DGGITQSPKYLFRKEGQNVTLSCEQNLNHDAMYWYRQDPGQGLRLIYYSQIVNDFQKGDIAEGYSVSREKKESFPLTVTSAQKNPTAFYLCASSTGQGRSQPQHFGDGTRLSIL.

The rearrangement uses TRBV5-1 and TRBJ2-1; 11 nucleotides match TRBD1. The germline V gene has CDR1 SGHRS and CDR2 YFSETQ. The ends lost 0 bases at V and 5 bases at J; junction bases unmatched: 4. CDR3 length: 16 amino acids. The CDR3 DNA follows: TGCGCCAGCAGCTTGGCCTGGGACAGGGGGGACAATGAGCAGTTCTTC. Its protein is CASSLAWDRGDNEQFF.

The chain joins TRBV19 to TRBJ1-1; 8 bases are a match to TRBD1. With 2 bases clipped from V and 1 base from J, the junction kept 6 bases outside the gene matches. Germline assignment: CDR1 LNHDA and CDR2 SQIVND (reference sequence). The CDR3 is made up of 16 amino acids. Here the CDR3 DNA reads TGTGCCAGTAGTATAAGGCAGGGGGCCGGGAACACTGAAGCTTTCTTT. Translating it yields CASSIRQGAGNTEAFF.

The gene calls are TRBV6-5 and TRBJ1-6; 9 bases are a match to TRBD1. Germline trimming cut 5 bases from V and 10 bases from J; bases unmatched to any gene: 9. The CDR3 extends over 15 amino acids. CDR1 and CDR2 (germline): MNHEY, SVGAGI. CDR3 sequence reads: CASSTGTGLVSPLHF. CDR3 DNA: TGTGCCAGCAGTACCGGGACAGGGCTTGTGTCACCCCTCCACTTT.

The V call is TRBV7-2, the J call TRBJ2-3; tentatively, D is TRBD2 (5 bases). The CDR3 is 15 residues long. The V end was cut by 5 bases, the J end by 0 bases, with 12 bases between. The germline gives CDR1 SGHTA, CDR2 FQGNSA. As DNA, the CDR3 is TGTGCCAGCAGCCCCGCCGGGATGAGCACAGATACGCAGTATTTT. This translates into CASSPAGMSTDTQYF.

The chain recombines TRBV19 with TRBJ2-5; 7 bases agree with TRBD2. The CDR3 contains 15 residues. J lost 5 bases, V lost 0 bases, and 6 bases had no gene match. Germline V gene lookup returns CDR1 LNHDA and CDR2 SQIVND (reference sequence). CDR3 residues: CASSIDSGHGETQYF. Here the CDR3 DNA reads TGTGCCAGTAGTATAGATAGCGGGCACGGGGAGACCCAGTACTTC.

This clone was observed a few times. The chain joins TRBV27 to TRBJ2-1; tentatively, D is TRBD2 (6 bases). Between the trimmed V and J ends, which lost 5 bases and 5 bases, there was a span of 16 bases. The CDR3 runs 15 residues. Germline loops: CDR1 MNHEY, CDR2 SMNVEV (reference sequence). The CDR3 loop is CASSGLAVTNNEQFF. Written as DNA, the CDR3 is TGTGCCAGCAGTGGATTAGCGGTAACCAACAATGAGCAGTTCTTC.

This sequence joins TRBV30 and TRBJ2-3; 13 bases match TRBD2. Germline assignment: CDR1 GTSNPN and CDR2 SVGIG (reference sequence). The length of the CDR3 is 17 residues. With V trimmed by 5 bases and J by 4 bases, 12 bases remained unmatched. The DNA of the CDR3 is TGTGCCTGGGGTAGATACGGACTAGCGGGGGTGGCAGATACGCAGTATTTT. This encodes CAWGRYGLAGVADTQYF. The complete variable domain, with remaining parts taken from reference TRBV30 and TRBJ2-3, reads SQTIHQWPATLVQPVGSPLSLECTVEGTSNPNLYWYRQAAGRGLQLLFYSVGIGQISSEVPQNLSASRPQDRQFILSSKKLLLSDSGFYLCAWGRYGLAGVADTQYFGPGTRLTVL.

This clone has just a few counts. The chain links TRBV6-5 to TRBJ2-5, with D maybe TRBD2 (6 bases). The CDR3 spans 14 residues. The V end lost 2 bases, the J end lost 2 bases, and 9 bases lay between the germline ends. The germline V gene has CDR1 MNHEY and CDR2 SVGAGI. CDR3 protein: CASSYGRQQETQYF. In nucleotides, the CDR3 is TGTGCCAGCAGTTACGGGAGGCAGCAAGAGACCCAGTACTTC.

This clone appeared a single time. This rearrangement joins TRBV19 to TRBJ1-1; 8 bases match TRBD1. V gave up 5 bases and J gave up 8 bases; unmatched junction bases: 16. CDR3 length equals 16 residues. Germline CDR1 is LNHDA and CDR2 is SQIVND (reference sequence). The CDR3: CASSFRGTGYPHEAFF. Written as DNA, the CDR3 is TGTGCCAGTAGTTTCCGGGGGACAGGTTATCCACACGAAGCTTTCTTT.